This section outlines one TCR beta chain sequence together with its context. The target of this receptor is not known. Base-call qualities are not available, and no considerably larger clone is one nucleotide away. These data come from a study of T cell repertoires in cytomegalovirus infection (dated by TCRdb to between 2017 and 2020). Notes on the research overall: Recently identified HLA-C-restricted CMV epitopes, whose presentation resists viral immunomodulation, were targeted by peptide stimulations together with well-studied HLA-B-restricted epitopes. The HLA type of each donor mattered for the analysis, because public TCR beta signatures pointed to carriage of CMV infection along with the matching HLA type.

The listed sequencing device is Illumina HiSeq 1500. Starting from the raw public reads, TCRdb applied fastp trimming at Q25, assembled clones with MiXCR and retained in-frame beta chains. Here each entry gathers all rows of one CDR3 protein and keeps the most common genes and DNA. This sample gives around 770,000 distinct CDR3 sequences in total; about 27% of them show up just once. The ten largest clonotypes hold under 15% of the sample. Measured from the cysteine to the phenylalanine, the CDR3 is 15 residues long. Just the 45-base CDR3 DNA is kept, in frame starting at base 1. For this chain, trimming is 0 bases at the V end and 6 bases at the J end, and the number of junction bases without a gene match is 6. Via the germline V gene, CDR1 is MNHEY and CDR2 SVGAGI. The study at large found these results: In both this cohort and an independent roughly 350-donor cohort, the cumulative frequency of public TCR beta family members distinguished carriers of CMV infection plus the relevant HLA type. The ex vivo response was dominated by HLA-C-restricted CMV-specific TCR beta clonotypes, and the single most frequent clonotype in two of eight donors was supplied by these HLA-C-restricted clonotypes.

The sample's treatment or condition, from its label and the paper: in vitro stimulation with specific CMV peptide epitopes to enrich CMV-specific T cells. The sequence is built from TRBV6-5 and TRBJ2-3; 7 junctional bases match TRBD2. Sequenced here: cultured CD8+ T cells from PBMCs, sampled from culture after CMV antigen stimulation. The clonotype was recovered from a human donor in good health (CMV status not recorded). Some clones in this sample may be carry-over from other donors' samples. The sequence in DNA is TGTGCCAGCAGTTACTCGGTCGGGGGGTTCGATACGCAGTATTTT. Translated, this is CASSYSVGGFDTQYF.